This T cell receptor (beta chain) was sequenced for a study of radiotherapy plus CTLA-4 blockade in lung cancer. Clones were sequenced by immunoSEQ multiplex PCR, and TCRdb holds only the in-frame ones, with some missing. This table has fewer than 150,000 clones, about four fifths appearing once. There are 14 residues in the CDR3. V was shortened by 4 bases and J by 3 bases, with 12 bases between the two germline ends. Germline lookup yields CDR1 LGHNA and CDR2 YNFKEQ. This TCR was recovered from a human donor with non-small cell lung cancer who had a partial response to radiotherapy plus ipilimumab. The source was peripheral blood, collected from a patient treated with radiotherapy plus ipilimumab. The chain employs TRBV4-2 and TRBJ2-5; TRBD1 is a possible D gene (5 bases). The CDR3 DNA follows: TGTGCCAGCAGCCGCGGCGGACAAAAAGAGACCCAGTACTTC. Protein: CASSRGGQKETQYF.